The next 21 T cell receptor beta chains were all read from a single sample in a study of OX40 agonist ivuxolimab in advanced cancers. The protocol was immunoSEQ multiplex PCR, while the TCRdb copy is restricted to in-frame clones and leaves out a portion. The table includes tens of thousands of clones, approximately 80% detected once. Sequenced material: CD4+ or CD8+ T cells sorted from blood, taken in a trial of the OX40 agonist ivuxolimab. All receptors derive from an adult with an advanced solid tumor such as melanoma, head and neck, liver or kidney cancer.

The chain combines TRBV5-4 with TRBJ1-4; 9 positions match TRBD1. V shed 1 base, J shed 6 bases, and the junction held 4 bases outside the gene matches. Per germline, CDR1 SGHNT and CDR2 YYREEE (reference sequence). CDR3 length equals 15 residues. The CDR3 sequence: CASSLRTGADEKLFF. The CDR3 bases are TGTGCCAGCAGCTTGAGGACAGGGGCGGATGAAAAACTGTTTTTT.

The chain combines TRBV30 with TRBJ1-5; TRBD1 aligns across 7 bases. CDR1 is GTSNPN and CDR2 is SVGIG in the germline V gene (reference sequence). V shed 5 bases and J 7 bases; nucleotides not matched to a gene: 8. The CDR3 runs to 13 residues. CDR3 bases: TGTGCCTGGGGGGAGGGGGCCGGGCAGCCCCAGCATTTT. Residues: CAWGEGAGQPQHF. Full variable domain (missing parts from reference TRBV30 and TRBJ1-5): SQTIHQWPATLVQPVGSPLSLECTVEGTSNPNLYWYRQAAGRGLQLLFYSVGIGQISSEVPQNLSASRPQDRQFILSSKKLLLSDSGFYLCAWGEGAGQPQHFGDGTRLSIL.

The chain couples TRBV2 to TRBJ1-5; 10 bases agree with TRBD1. CDR1 SNHLY and CDR2 FYNNEI come from the germline V gene. The CDR3 extends over 15 amino acids. V shed 7 bases, J shed 7 bases, and the junction held 10 bases outside the gene matches. DNA of the CDR3: TGTGCCAGCACCAGAACTGGGACAGGGGCGCAGCCCCAGCATTTT. Encoded protein: CASTRTGTGAQPQHF.

The chain employs TRBV5-1 and TRBJ2-2; D possibly matches TRBD1 or TRBD2 (5 bases each). Trimming took 6 bases from V and 6 from J, leaving 15 bases between them. Germline V CDR1 and CDR2: SGHRS, YFSETQ. CDR3 length equals 14 residues. This CDR3 is CASNRDGSAGELFF. In DNA form, the CDR3 reads TGCGCCAGCAACCGGGACGGAAGTGCCGGGGAGCTGTTTTTT.

The rearrangement uses TRBV19 and TRBJ2-7; the match to TRBD2 covers 7 bases. Per the germline V gene, CDR1 is LNHDA and CDR2 is SQIVND (reference sequence). There are 14 residues in the CDR3. The J segment lost 0 bases and the V segment lost 10 bases, leaving 9 bases of the junction unmatched. CDR3 bases: TGTGCCACGAAGAGCGGGGTCCTCTCCTACGAGCAGTACTTC. It yields the protein CATKSGVLSYEQYF.

The CDR3 reads CASSQERGSLNQPQHF. In DNA, the CDR3 is TGCGCCAGCAGCCAAGAAAGGGGGAGCCTCAATCAGCCCCAGCATTTT. This chain connects TRBV4-1 to TRBJ1-5; D possibly corresponds to TRBD1 (6 bases). V was pared by 0 bases and J by 3 bases, with 12 bases between. The CDR3 runs to 16 residues. Germline V gives CDR1 MGHRA, CDR2 YSYEKL.

The chain combines TRBV6-6 with TRBJ1-2, with TRBD1 identical over 7 bases. With 2 bases clipped from V and 3 bases from J, the junction kept 3 bases outside the gene matches. The CDR3 length is 14 residues. In germline, CDR1 is MNHNY, CDR2 SVGAGI (reference sequence). The CDR3 is CASSYVDRDYGYTF. In DNA, the CDR3 is TGTGCCAGCAGTTACGTCGACAGGGACTATGGCTACACCTTC.

The rearrangement links TRBV5-4 to TRBJ2-5, with unresolved D. The end of the DNA fits TRBJ2-7 better, so the J call may be wrong. CDR1 and CDR2 (germline): SGHNT, YYREEE (reference sequence). The CDR3 consists of 13 residues. The CDR3 spells CASSSLSPYEQYF. The CDR3 nucleotides read TGTGCCAGCAGCTCGTTGTCTCCCTACGAGCAGTACTTC.

This clone was recorded a few times. The chain uses TRBV5-1 and TRBJ1-2; no clear D. The germline V gene encodes CDR1 SGHRS and CDR2 YFSETQ. CDR3 length: 12 amino acids. The V end was cut by 2 bases, the J end by 6 bases, with 8 bases between. DNA for the CDR3: TGCGCCAGCAGCTTATCCGAAAATGGCTACACCTTC. Translation gives CASSLSENGYTF.

The V call is TRBV7-9, the J call TRBJ1-1, with TRBD1 identical over 7 bases. The CDR3 consists of 15 residues. V lost 1 base and J lost 1; bases outside the gene matches: 3. Germline CDR1 SEHNR, CDR2 FQNEAQ (reference sequence). CDR3 region: CASSLDQGENTEAFF. In nucleotides, the CDR3 is TGTGCCAGCAGCTTAGATCAGGGGGAGAACACTGAAGCTTTCTTT. Together with reference TRBV7-9 and TRBJ1-1, the CDR3 gives the full variable domain: DTGVSQNPRHKITKRGQNVTFRCDPISEHNRLYWYRQTLGQGPEFLTYFQNEAQLEKSRLLSDRFSAERPKGSFSTLEIQRTEQGDSAMYLCASSLDQGENTEAFFGQGTRLTVV.

This clone was seen a few times. In the same sample, other DNA sequences code for this CDR3. The V call is TRBV7-6, the J call TRBJ2-1; 8 positions agree with TRBD1. In germline, CDR1 is SGHVS, CDR2 FNYEAQ. This CDR3 region has 14 residues. Trimming at V came to 1 base and at J to 4 bases, leaving 0 bases not matched to a gene. Written as DNA, the CDR3 is TGTGCCAGCAGCTTAGGGACAGGGTACAATGAGCAGTTCTTC. As protein: CASSLGTGYNEQFF.

This clone has only a few counts. The chain employs TRBV9 and TRBJ2-3; 9 bases line up with TRBD1. Germline CDR1 SGDLS, CDR2 YYNGEE. The V segment lost 3 bases and the J segment 3 bases; nucleotides outside the gene matches: 8. CDR3 size: 16 residues. CDR3: CASSGTGGSSTDTQYF. DNA for the CDR3: TGTGCCAGCAGCGGAACAGGGGGCTCCTCGACAGATACGCAGTATTTT.

A word on this clone: Other DNA sequences in the same sample also yield this CDR3. The J gene is TRBJ2-3, the V gene TRBV5-6, with unresolved D. The CDR3 covers 15 residues. Trimming stripped 1 base from V and 0 bases from J, with 9 bases between. Looked up from germline, CDR1 is SGHDT and CDR2 is YYEEEE. The CDR3 sequence: CASSLLQRSTDTQYF. The CDR3 DNA follows: TGTGCCAGCAGCTTGTTACAGCGTAGCACAGATACGCAGTATTTT.

The rearrangement uses TRBV12-2 and TRBJ1-3; the DNA was not used to check the table's D call, TRBD1. TRBV12-2 is a documented pseudogene. The CDR3 runs 21 residues. The CDR3 nucleotides are TGTGCAAGTCGCTTAGCGCTTCCCTCGGACAGCGCCTTATACTCTGGAAACACCATATATTTT. It encodes CASRLALPSDSALYSGNTIYF.

In DNA, the CDR3 is TGTGCCAGCAGCCCGGGACAGGGGGCCTACGAGCAGTACTTC. Translation: CASSPGQGAYEQYF. The chain joins TRBV5-4 to TRBJ2-7; 11 positions match TRBD1. Germline trimming cut 4 bases from V and 2 bases from J; bases unmatched to any gene: 2. The CDR3 runs 14 residues. Germline loops: CDR1 SGHNT, CDR2 YYREEE (reference sequence).

This clone was observed a single time. The V and J genes are TRBV10-3 and TRBJ1-1, with 7 bases identical to TRBD1. Germline assignment: CDR1 ENHRY and CDR2 SYGVKD. The trim removed 4 bases at V and 1 base at J, leaving 3 bases unmatched. The CDR3 is made up of 14 amino acids. CDR3 coding DNA: TGTGCCATCAGTGGGGACAGCCCGAACACTGAAGCTTTCTTT. Its protein product is CAISGDSPNTEAFF.

This clone is labeled as medium-sized. The chain links TRBV19 to TRBJ2-5; the D gene is possibly TRBD1 (6 bases). The CDR3 contains 13 residues. Germline values: CDR1 LNHDA, CDR2 SQIVND (reference sequence). V lost 7 bases and J lost 5, with 14 bases in between. The CDR3 DNA reads as TGTGCCAGTATGGGACAACCGTGGGAGACCCAGTACTTC. Translating it yields CASMGQPWETQYF.

The chain recombines TRBV5-4 with TRBJ1-1; D is uncertain. CDR3 length equals 15 residues. Germline V lookup: CDR1 SGHNT, CDR2 YYREEE (reference sequence). Trimming took off 4 bases at V and 1 base at J, with 14 bases between the two ends. CDR3 in amino acids: CASSPGREQNTEAFF. CDR3 coding DNA: TGTGCCAGCAGCCCGGGCCGGGAGCAGAACACTGAAGCTTTCTTT.

The chain couples TRBV7-9 to TRBJ2-3; 15 positions match TRBD2. There are 16 residues in the CDR3. Germline CDR1 reads SEHNR; CDR2 reads FQNEAQ (reference sequence). V shed 5 bases and J 5 bases; nucleotides not matched to a gene: 5. This CDR3 reads CASSPGLAGGGDTQYF. The CDR3 DNA is TGTGCCAGCAGCCCGGGACTAGCGGGAGGTGGAGATACGCAGTATTTT.

V gene TRBV20-1 combines with J gene TRBJ2-7, with D maybe TRBD1 (5 bases). This CDR3 spans 11 amino acids. Germline CDR1 and CDR2: DFQATT and SNEGSKA (reference sequence). V was clipped by 3 bases and J by 7 bases, with 10 bases between them. The CDR3 protein is CSASLGREQYF. The CDR3 bases are TGCAGTGCTAGCCTGGGGCGGGAGCAGTACTTC.

The V and J genes are TRBV5-6 and TRBJ2-5; TRBD2 matches at 9 bases. The CDR3 is 17 residues long. Per the germline V gene, CDR1 is SGHDT and CDR2 is YYEEEE. V was clipped by 4 bases and J by 2 bases; unmatched bases: 12. CDR3 amino acids: CASSPQTSGTLQETQYF. In DNA, the CDR3 is TGTGCCAGCAGCCCCCAGACTAGCGGAACGTTGCAAGAGACCCAGTACTTC.